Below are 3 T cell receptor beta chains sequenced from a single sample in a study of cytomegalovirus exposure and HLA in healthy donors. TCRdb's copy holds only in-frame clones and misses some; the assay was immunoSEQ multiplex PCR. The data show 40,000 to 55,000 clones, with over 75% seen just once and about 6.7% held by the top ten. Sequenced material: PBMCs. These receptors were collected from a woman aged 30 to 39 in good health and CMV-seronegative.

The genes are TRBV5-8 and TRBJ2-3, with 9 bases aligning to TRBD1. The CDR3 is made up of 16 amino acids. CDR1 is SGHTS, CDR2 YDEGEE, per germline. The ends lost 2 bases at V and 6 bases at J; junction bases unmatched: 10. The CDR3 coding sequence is TGTGCCAGCAGCTTAACCCGCGGGACAGGGACTGATACGCAGTATTTT. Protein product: CASSLTRGTGTDTQYF.

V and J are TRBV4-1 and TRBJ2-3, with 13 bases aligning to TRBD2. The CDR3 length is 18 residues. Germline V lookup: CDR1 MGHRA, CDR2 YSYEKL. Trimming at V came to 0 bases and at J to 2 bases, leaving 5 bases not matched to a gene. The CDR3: CASSQDLGLAGPTDTQYF. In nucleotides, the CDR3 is TGCGCCAGCAGCCAAGATTTGGGACTAGCGGGGCCCACAGATACGCAGTATTTT.

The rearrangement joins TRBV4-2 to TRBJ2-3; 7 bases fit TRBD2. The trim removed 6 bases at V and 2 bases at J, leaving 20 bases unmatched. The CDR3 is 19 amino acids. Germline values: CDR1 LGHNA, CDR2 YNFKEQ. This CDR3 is CASRGRGGIAAETTDTQYF. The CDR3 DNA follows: TGTGCCAGCAGGGGGAGGGGAGGTATCGCCGCGGAAACCACAGATACGCAGTATTTT.